The sequence of this T cell receptor (beta chain) was determined in a study of cytomegalovirus exposure and HLA in healthy donors. For the study at large: The study placed about four fifths of its approximately 430 genotyped donors in the Caucasian-associated ancestry cluster.

About this clone: What it recognizes is unknown.

The CDR3 covers 14 residues. The J segment lost 5 bases and the V segment lost 3 bases, leaving 4 bases of the junction unmatched. Germline-derived CDR1 and CDR2 are SGHRS and YFSETQ. Primers included in the PCR were 60 Vbeta and 13 Jbeta primers. As handled by the study authors: It was a later analysis that counted about 80 million unique TCR beta chains, of which some 9.9 million were shared. The repertoire was sequenced with immunoSEQ multiplex PCR; TCRdb's copy has only in-frame clones and lacks some. From that table come the V and J calls and clone size; the DNA was used to work out D and trimming. The repertoire consists of around 150,000 clones, with approximately 80% occurring once and the leading ten covering 2% to 2.5%. Findings of the study overall: Rarity marked most TCR sequences, yet some public TCRs occurred in many donors. Investigators reported approximately 150 TCR beta chains as tied to cytomegalovirus.

The sample consisted of PBMCs. This TCR was sampled from a man younger than 40 in good health and CMV-seronegative. The chain couples TRBV5-1 to TRBJ2-1; TRBD2 matches 8 bases. CDR3: CASSYGRADNEQFF. Here the CDR3 DNA reads TGCGCCAGCAGCTACGGGAGGGCGGACAATGAGCAGTTCTTC.